The rows below give T cell receptor beta chains drawn from one sample of a study of blood T cell repertoires in COVID-19. TCRdb's table, derived via immunoSEQ multiplex PCR, lists solely in-frame clones and lacks some. The data show more than 90,000 clones, less than 90% seen once. Input material: peripheral blood. These receptors all stem from an older man who had recovered from COVID-19. CDR3s include the opening cysteine and the closing phenylalanine or tryptophan. Fields, in order: clone size, J gene, D gene, V gene, CDR3 DNA, CDR3 protein. The D gene is left open where the match is weak. Clone sizes are given selectively: once, few, many, or a class where the clone is expanded.

abundance: .; j_gene: TRBJ2-7; d_gene: TRBD2; v_gene: TRBV30; CDR3nt: TGTGCCTGGAGTGTTGCGGGGGGCTACGAGCAGTACTTC; CDR3aa: CAWSVAGGYEQYF
abundance: once; j_gene: TRBJ2-7; d_gene: .; v_gene: TRBV3-1/TRBV3-2; CDR3nt: TGTGCCAGCAGCCAAACGCGGGGTCAAACAGGGGCAGGGAACGAGCAGTACTTC; CDR3aa: CASSQTRGQTGAGNEQYF
abundance: .; j_gene: TRBJ2-7; d_gene: TRBD2; v_gene: TRBV4-3; CDR3nt: TGCGCCAGCAGCCAAGTGGTGACTAGCGGGAGGTCCTACGAGCAGTACTTC; CDR3aa: CASSQVVTSGRSYEQYF
abundance: once; j_gene: TRBJ2-1; d_gene: TRBD1; v_gene: TRBV10-1; CDR3nt: TGCGCCAGCAGTGACCTCCCCAGGCGGGACAGGGGGCGCCGGACTAGCGGCTACAATGAGCAGTTCTTC; CDR3aa: CASSDLPRRDRGRRTSGYNEQFF
abundance: .; j_gene: TRBJ2-7; d_gene: .; v_gene: TRBV4-1; CDR3nt: TGCGCCAGCAGCCAAGGTGGAGCCCTCGGATACGAGCAGTACTTC; CDR3aa: CASSQGGALGYEQYF
abundance: .; j_gene: TRBJ1-4; d_gene: TRBD1; v_gene: TRBV5-1; CDR3nt: TGCGCCAGCAGCCCACAGGGGGCAGGGAATGAAAAACTGTTTTTT; CDR3aa: CASSPQGAGNEKLFF
abundance: .; j_gene: TRBJ2-5; d_gene: .; v_gene: TRBV9; CDR3nt: TGTGCCAGCAGCGCAGGACTACTTGAGACCCAGTACTTC; CDR3aa: CASSAGLLETQYF
abundance: few; j_gene: TRBJ2-1; d_gene: TRBD2; v_gene: TRBV4-1; CDR3nt: TGCGCCAGCAGCCGAGAGGGACTAGCATCCCATGAGCAGTTCTTC; CDR3aa: CASSREGLASHEQFF
abundance: few; j_gene: TRBJ2-3; d_gene: TRBD2; v_gene: TRBV4-2; CDR3nt: TGTGCCAGCAGCCGACTAGCGGGGGGTGATACGCAGTATTTT; CDR3aa: CASSRLAGGDTQYF
abundance: .; j_gene: TRBJ2-3; d_gene: TRBD2; v_gene: TRBV7-9; CDR3nt: TGTGCCAGCAGCTTTCTGAGCGGGGGGGCTGGCACAGATACGCAGTATTTT; CDR3aa: CASSFLSGGAGTDTQYF
abundance: .; j_gene: TRBJ1-2; d_gene: TRBD1; v_gene: TRBV19; CDR3nt: TGTGCCAGTAGTCGGTATTCTCGGACAGGAGCTAACTATGGCTACACCTTC; CDR3aa: CASSRYSRTGANYGYTF
abundance: .; j_gene: TRBJ2-2; d_gene: TRBD2; v_gene: TRBV7-3; CDR3nt: TGTGCCAGCAGCTTAACTGGTAGCGGGAGCGCCGGGGAGCTGTTTTTT; CDR3aa: CASSLTGSGSAGELFF
abundance: .; j_gene: TRBJ2-5; d_gene: .; v_gene: TRBV5-1; CDR3nt: TGCGCCAGCAGCTTCCCGGGGGAAGAGACCCAGTACTTC; CDR3aa: CASSFPGEETQYF
abundance: .; j_gene: TRBJ2-3; d_gene: .; v_gene: TRBV7-9; CDR3nt: TGTGCCAGCAGCCCCAGTAGCGGAGGAGATACGCAGTATTTT; CDR3aa: CASSPSSGGDTQYF
abundance: .; j_gene: TRBJ2-5; d_gene: TRBD1; v_gene: TRBV7-9; CDR3nt: TGTGCCAGCAGCGCCCGGGACAGGGGCGGAGAGACCCAGTACTTC; CDR3aa: CASSARDRGGETQYF
abundance: .; j_gene: TRBJ2-3; d_gene: .; v_gene: TRBV11-3; CDR3nt: TGTGCCAGCAGCTTAGATCGGCCAGGGGTGGGAGCAGATACGCAGTATTTT; CDR3aa: CASSLDRPGVGADTQYF
abundance: .; j_gene: TRBJ2-2; d_gene: .; v_gene: TRBV7-9; CDR3nt: TGTGCCAGCAAGGGGTGGTCCGGGGAGCTGTTTTTT; CDR3aa: CASKGWSGELFF
abundance: .; j_gene: TRBJ1-2; d_gene: TRBD1; v_gene: TRBV5-6; CDR3nt: TGTGCCAGCAGCTTGATGGGGGACAGATATGGCTACACCTTC; CDR3aa: CASSLMGDRYGYTF
abundance: .; j_gene: TRBJ2-7; d_gene: .; v_gene: TRBV7-2; CDR3nt: TGTGCCAGCAGCTTAGGGGGCTCCCAGACCTACGAGCAGTACTTC; CDR3aa: CASSLGGSQTYEQYF
abundance: few; j_gene: TRBJ2-3; d_gene: TRBD2; v_gene: TRBV5-1; CDR3nt: TGCGCCAGCACCGGGGGGGGAACAGATACGCAGTATTTT; CDR3aa: CASTGGGTDTQYF
abundance: .; j_gene: TRBJ2-1; d_gene: TRBD2; v_gene: TRBV27; CDR3nt: TGTGCCAGCAGTTTAACAATAGCGGGAGGTGTGGATGAGCAGTTCTTC; CDR3aa: CASSLTIAGGVDEQFF
abundance: few; j_gene: TRBJ2-1; d_gene: TRBD2; v_gene: TRBV19; CDR3nt: TGTGCCAGCCACGGGAGGACGGGACTAGCGGGAGTGAGCTATGAGCAGTTCTTC; CDR3aa: CASHGRTGLAGVSYEQFF
abundance: .; j_gene: TRBJ2-3; d_gene: TRBD2; v_gene: TRBV7-2; CDR3nt: TGTGCCAGCAGCTTAAGGGGGTCTAGCGGGAGGGTGACAGATACGCAGTATTTT; CDR3aa: CASSLRGSSGRVTDTQYF
abundance: many; j_gene: TRBJ1-2; d_gene: .; v_gene: TRBV29-1; CDR3nt: TGCAGCGTTGAAGATATGGCAGATCAGGGTGGCTACACCTTC; CDR3aa: CSVEDMADQGGYTF
abundance: .; j_gene: TRBJ2-5; d_gene: .; v_gene: TRBV21-1; CDR3nt: TGTGCCAGCAGCAAAGACAGAATAAGGGAGACCCAGTACTTC; CDR3aa: CASSKDRIRETQYF
abundance: .; j_gene: TRBJ2-2; d_gene: TRBD1; v_gene: TRBV19; CDR3nt: TGTGCCAGTAGTAGGGGTTGGGACAGGAACACCGGGGAGCTGTTTTTT; CDR3aa: CASSRGWDRNTGELFF
abundance: .; j_gene: TRBJ1-2; d_gene: TRBD1; v_gene: TRBV6-5; CDR3nt: TGTGCCAGCAGTTGGGACAGCGACTATGGCTACACCTTC; CDR3aa: CASSWDSDYGYTF
abundance: .; j_gene: TRBJ1-6; d_gene: .; v_gene: TRBV18; CDR3nt: TGTGCCAGCTCACCAAGCGGGGCAATTAATTCACCCCTCCACTTT; CDR3aa: CASSPSGAINSPLHF
abundance: .; j_gene: TRBJ2-3; d_gene: TRBD2; v_gene: TRBV4-3; CDR3nt: TGCGCCAGCAGCAATTTTGGGGGGAAGGCTAGCGGACCCACAGATACGCAGTATTTT; CDR3aa: CASSNFGGKASGPTDTQYF
abundance: .; j_gene: TRBJ2-1; d_gene: TRBD2; v_gene: TRBV27; CDR3nt: TGTGCCAGCAGCCCTAGCGGGACCTACAATGAGCAGTTCTTC; CDR3aa: CASSPSGTYNEQFF
abundance: .; j_gene: TRBJ2-4; d_gene: .; v_gene: TRBV28; CDR3nt: TGTGCCAGCAGTCCCCGGGGTAGCGGAACCAAAAACATTCAGTACTTC; CDR3aa: CASSPRGSGTKNIQYF
abundance: .; j_gene: TRBJ2-7; d_gene: .; v_gene: TRBV5-1; CDR3nt: TGCGCCAGCAGCGACCAGACAGGATCCAACGAGCAGTACTTC; CDR3aa: CASSDQTGSNEQYF
abundance: .; j_gene: TRBJ2-7; d_gene: TRBD1; v_gene: TRBV6-5; CDR3nt: TGTGCCAGCCGCGGGACAGGGACCTACGAGCAGTACTTC; CDR3aa: CASRGTGTYEQYF
abundance: .; j_gene: TRBJ2-2; d_gene: TRBD1; v_gene: TRBV7-2; CDR3nt: TGTGCCAGCAGCTTTCAGGGGGCCGCCGGGGAGCTGTTTTTT; CDR3aa: CASSFQGAAGELFF
abundance: .; j_gene: TRBJ1-1; d_gene: TRBD1; v_gene: TRBV5-6; CDR3nt: TGTGCCAGCAGACAGGGGTACACTGAAGCTTTCTTT; CDR3aa: CASRQGYTEAFF
abundance: .; j_gene: TRBJ2-1; d_gene: .; v_gene: TRBV2; CDR3nt: TGTGCCAGCAGCGGGACTTTCTATGAGCAGTTCTTC; CDR3aa: CASSGTFYEQFF
abundance: .; j_gene: TRBJ1-1; d_gene: TRBD1; v_gene: TRBV12-5; CDR3nt: TGTGCTAGTGGTTTCTCCGGGACAGATGAAGCTTTCTTT; CDR3aa: CASGFSGTDEAFF
abundance: .; j_gene: TRBJ2-7; d_gene: .; v_gene: TRBV28; CDR3nt: TGTGCCAGCAGTCGACAGTTGGTTGACGAGCAGTACTTC; CDR3aa: CASSRQLVDEQYF
abundance: .; j_gene: TRBJ2-7; d_gene: .; v_gene: TRBV7-2; CDR3nt: TGTGCCAGCAGCTTTTTTAGGGGCAGCCTCGAGCAGTACTTC; CDR3aa: CASSFFRGSLEQYF
abundance: .; j_gene: TRBJ1-4; d_gene: TRBD1; v_gene: TRBV27; CDR3nt: TGTGCCAGCAGTAGATTCGGGACAGGGACAGGTAATGCTGAAAAACTGTTTTTT; CDR3aa: CASSRFGTGTGNAEKLFF
abundance: .; j_gene: TRBJ2-5; d_gene: .; v_gene: TRBV6-5; CDR3nt: TGTGCCAGCAGAGCGGCCGGGGAGGAGACCCAGTACTTC; CDR3aa: CASRAAGEETQYF
abundance: .; j_gene: TRBJ2-7; d_gene: TRBD2; v_gene: TRBV7-9; CDR3nt: TGTGCCAGCAGCTTAGCAAGGTTTGCGGGAGGGCCATTATGGCAGTACTTC; CDR3aa: CASSLARFAGGPLWQYF
abundance: .; j_gene: TRBJ2-7; d_gene: .; v_gene: TRBV30; CDR3nt: TGTGCCTGCTCCGGACTGGGCTACGAGCAGTACTTC; CDR3aa: CACSGLGYEQYF
abundance: .; j_gene: TRBJ2-5; d_gene: .; v_gene: TRBV7-2; CDR3nt: TGTGCCAGCAGCTTCCAATTAGTGGAGACCCAGTACTTC; CDR3aa: CASSFQLVETQYF
abundance: .; j_gene: TRBJ1-3; d_gene: .; v_gene: TRBV5-6; CDR3nt: TGTGCCAGCAGCTTGGACACAGGTGCGGGAAACACCATATATTTT; CDR3aa: CASSLDTGAGNTIYF
abundance: .; j_gene: TRBJ2-7; d_gene: TRBD2; v_gene: TRBV29-1; CDR3nt: TGCAGCGCAACTAGCGGGACCTACGAGCAGTACTTC; CDR3aa: CSATSGTYEQYF
abundance: .; j_gene: TRBJ2-6; d_gene: TRBD1; v_gene: TRBV28; CDR3nt: TGTGCCAGCAGTTTACCGGGACAGGCGTTCTCTGGGGCCAACGTCCTGACTTTC; CDR3aa: CASSLPGQAFSGANVLTF
abundance: .; j_gene: TRBJ2-6; d_gene: .; v_gene: TRBV28; CDR3nt: TGTGCCAGCAGTAGGGGTAGGGCCAACGTCCTGACTTTC; CDR3aa: CASSRGRANVLTF
abundance: .; j_gene: TRBJ1-2; d_gene: .; v_gene: TRBV12-3/TRBV12-4; CDR3nt: TGTGCCAGCAGTTTCGGGATTCACTATGGCTACACCTTC; CDR3aa: CASSFGIHYGYTF
abundance: .; j_gene: TRBJ1-1; d_gene: .; v_gene: TRBV5-4; CDR3nt: TGTGCCAGCAGCACCGCCTGGTGGGGCGGGAACACTGAAGCTTTCTTT; CDR3aa: CASSTAWWGGNTEAFF